This T cell receptor (beta chain) was recorded in a study of shared clonotypes between healthy human individuals. The V gene end was trimmed by 4 bases and the J gene end by 2 bases; junction bases not matched to a gene: 9. The germline CDR1 and CDR2 sequences are SGDLS and YYNGEE. The CDR3 contains 15 residues. This clone was counted many times. In the sorted-subset replicate PCRs, 200 ng DNA, roughly 29,000 T cell genomes, was used. Clones were read by immunoSEQ multiplex PCR, and TCRdb kept only the in-frame ones, dropping some. Among roughly 1 million clones listed, around 74% were seen once. The clonotype comes from a man aged 18 to 29 in good health. The V gene is TRBV9, the J gene TRBJ2-7; 7 nucleotides match TRBD1. Sequencing was done on a sample of memory CD4+ T cells sorted from blood. The subset here: CD45RA-negative fraction. The CDR3 is CASSPHTGQTYEQYF. CDR3 bases: TGTGCCAGCAGCCCACACACGGGACAGACCTACGAGCAGTACTTC.